This T cell receptor (beta chain) was retrieved from a study of cytomegalovirus exposure and HLA in healthy donors. Overall study: Most donors, around 81% of roughly 400 genotyped, fell in the Caucasian-associated ancestry cluster.

About this clone itself: As yet, its antigen is unknown.

The CDR3 runs 15 residues. Whole-study results and caveats: The authors assumed roughly uniform sequencing depth across donors for presence/absence analyses. Previous analysis showed most TCR beta V segments were productive about 87% or about 30% of the time.

PCR amplification relied on 60 Vbeta primers (plus 13 Jbeta primers). Only in-frame clones appear in the TCRdb table, and some are missing; sequencing was by immunoSEQ multiplex PCR. The data show about 190,000 clones, more than 70% seen once. The V and J genes are TRBV21-1 and TRBJ2-5; the D call of TRBD2 is as the table states it, not checked on the DNA. TRBV21-1 is recorded as a pseudogene. The specimen sequenced was PBMCs. The sequence was collected from a woman in her thirties or forties in good health and CMV-seronegative. DNA for the CDR3: TGTGCCAGCAGCAAAAGTGCTAGCGGCCAAGAGACCCAGTACTTC. It yields the protein CASSKSASGQETQYF.